This entry lists 6 T cell receptor beta chains sequenced from one sample in a study of cytomegalovirus exposure and HLA in healthy donors. The PCR was carried out with 60 Vbeta primers and 13 Jbeta primers. Some clones are missing from TCRdb's copy, which holds only in-frame ones; the method was immunoSEQ multiplex PCR. The sample table includes some 150,000 clones. The sample taken for sequencing was PBMCs. Receptor source: a woman aged 18 to 35 in good health and CMV-seronegative.

The V call is TRBV2, the J call TRBJ1-5; D unclear. Germline lookup yields CDR1 SNHLY and CDR2 FYNNEI. The CDR3 is 16 residues long. V lost 3 bases, J lost 0 bases, and 12 bases lay in between. CDR3 nucleotide sequence: TGTGCCAGCAGTGAGGGCAGAAGTTTTAGCAATCAGCCCCAGCATTTT. As protein: CASSEGRSFSNQPQHF.

The rearrangement links TRBV6-5 to TRBJ1-2, with TRBD1 matching 7 bases. Looked up from germline, CDR1 is MNHEY and CDR2 is SVGAGI. This CDR3 region has 15 residues. Unmatched junction bases numbered 9, after V lost 4 bases and J lost 4 bases. The CDR3 nucleotides read TGTGCCAGCAGTTTCCAATCGGACAGGCTCTATGGCTACACCTTC. It codes for CASSFQSDRLYGYTF.

The CDR3 sequence is CASSPRGAGYYNEQFF. CDR3 coding DNA: TGTGCCAGCAGCCCTAGAGGGGCGGGATATTACAATGAGCAGTTCTTC. This chain connects TRBV14 to TRBJ2-1; D might be TRBD2 (6 bases). Per the germline V gene, CDR1 is SGHDN and CDR2 is FVKESK. Trimming shortened V by 4 bases and J by 4 bases, and 17 bases separated the two germline ends. The CDR3 sequence is 16 residues long.

The chain's CDR3 is CASSEFSGFLYEQYF. As DNA, the CDR3 is TGTGCCAGCAGTGAATTTAGCGGGTTTTTGTACGAGCAGTACTTC. The chain employs TRBV6-1 and TRBJ2-7, with 7 bases fitting TRBD2. The CDR3 loop spans 15 amino acids. Germline CDR1 and CDR2: MNHNS and SASEGT. V was pared by 2 bases and J by 4 bases, with 8 bases of the junction left unmatched.

The chain combines TRBV7-9 with TRBJ2-5; TRBD2 matches 11 bases. Germline CDR1 SEHNR, CDR2 FQNEAQ (reference sequence). The CDR3 has 14 residues. The ends lost 5 bases at V and 4 bases at J; junction bases unmatched: 3. CDR3 in amino acids: CASSEGLAVETQYF. The DNA of the CDR3 is TGTGCCAGCAGCGAGGGACTAGCGGTAGAGACCCAGTACTTC.

V gene TRBV4-3 combines with J gene TRBJ1-2; TRBD1 matches at 8 bases. J was trimmed by 3 bases and V by 1 base; bases with no gene match: 7. The germline V gene encodes CDR1 LGHNA and CDR2 YSLEER. The CDR3 extends over 16 amino acids. This CDR3 reads CASSQVQGASYYGYTF. The CDR3 region has the DNA TGCGCCAGCAGCCAAGTCCAGGGGGCTTCCTACTATGGCTACACCTTC.